This T cell receptor beta chain was recovered during a study of regulatory T cells in long-lasting Graves disease. Findings of the study overall: Persistent patients had a count of shared public clonotypes (approximately 2,700) that exceeded that of new patients (approximately 1,000).

The V and J ends lost 4 bases and 5 bases, in that order; junction bases with no gene match: 7. The germline gives CDR1 SGHNT, CDR2 YYREEE (reference sequence). The CDR3 length is 15 residues. Specified time point: newly diagnosed GD, antithyroid drugs for less than 3 months. RNA isolated from PBMCs was used to make the TCR library. Roughly 10 milliliters of peripheral blood were drawn into EDTA tubes. Sequencing libraries for TCR beta were prepared with iRepertoire HTBI primers and Arm-PCR of CDR3 regions. Using its own MiXCR run on the multiplex PCR reads, TCRdb lists one record per CDR3 protein. The sample carries about 370,000 distinct CDR3 sequences, less than 20% recorded once. To note about this clonotype: The antigen remains unidentified.

The chain links TRBV5-4 to TRBJ1-4; 8 bases match TRBD1. The source of this sequence is a female donor with Graves disease. This specimen was peripheral blood mononuclear cells (PBMCs), taken at new diagnosis, from a patient treated with antithyroid drugs. CDR3 amino acids: CASSRGTGLNEKLFF. CDR3 nucleotides: TGTGCCAGCAGCCGCGGGACAGGCCTCAATGAAAAACTGTTTTTT.